Listed below are T cell receptor beta chains from one sample, sequenced in a study of tumor-infiltrating lymphocytes in primary liver carcinoma. TCRdb independently ran MiXCR on the multiplex PCR reads; one entry per CDR3 protein. The repertoire consists of about 120,000 distinct CDR3 sequences, with approximately 68% occurring once and the leading ten covering over 8%. The sequencing sample was made of tumor-adjacent normal liver tissue. The receptors shown here come from an older woman with primary liver carcinoma and hepatitis B virus infection. Each CDR3 is given with its conserved first and last residue.

TRBV6-2/TRBV6-3	TRBJ1-4	16	CASSYSPGTSNEKLFF
TRBV10-3	TRBJ2-2	15	CAINENSAYTGELFF
TRBV14	TRBJ2-1	17	CASSQEWGSPPYNEQFF
TRBV6-1	TRBJ2-5	13	CASRSYQVETQYF
TRBV6-4	TRBJ2-3	16	CASSDVTGGSTDTQYF
TRBV14	TRBJ2-3	15	CAGSQRQGFGDTQYF
TRBV6-4	TRBJ2-1	13	CASSVSTAYEQFF
TRBV4-2	TRBJ1-4	16	CASSQYQAATNEKLFF
TRBV28	TRBJ1-5	15	CASSLELNSNQPQHF
TRBV11-2	TRBJ2-7	14	CASSYPGLPYEQYF
TRBV7-9	TRBJ2-7	17	CASSLIDGTSNSYEQYF
TRBV29-1	TRBJ2-2	11	CSVWDIGELFF
TRBV7-9	TRBJ2-1	12	CASNSSGNERFF
TRBV11-2	TRBJ2-3	18	CASSLDWSSVTVTNTQYF
TRBV5-6	TRBJ2-3	16	CASSLGPLAGGDTQYF
TRBV6-2/TRBV6-3	TRBJ2-3	15	CASSYGLAGVDTQYF
TRBV11-2	TRBJ1-1	13	CASNLLRNTEASF
TRBV14	TRBJ2-3	15	CATTSGTSGSDTQYF
TRBV11-2	TRBJ2-2	15	CASSLDVWTAGELFF
TRBV6-1	TRBJ2-7	15	CASSESRGFTCEQYF
TRBV30	TRBJ2-2	15	CVWSVGDLTTGELFF
TRBV28	TRBJ2-1	14	CASHRQGLYNEQFF
TRBV5-1	TRBJ1-1	14	CASSRGSGNTEAFF
TRBV4-3	TRBJ1-2	14	CASSAELEIYGYTF
TRBV11-2	TRBJ2-2	16	CASSPDPQLNTGELFF
TRBV12-3/TRBV12-4	TRBJ2-7	15	CASSLLAGEGYEQYF
TRBV5-6	TRBJ1-1	14	CASSCPWVYTEAFF
TRBV6-5	TRBJ2-3	22	CANSYRSPLETSGRSGGDTQYF
TRBV11-1	TRBJ2-3	14	CASSLRQRTEESHF
TRBV7-9	TRBJ2-1	17	CASSQMLAGGRDNEQFF
TRBV29-1	TRBJ2-1	12	CSVEGLWNEHFF
TRBV28	TRBJ2-3	17	CANSPPTSGTSIDTQYF
TRBV6-5	TRBJ2-3	14	CTSNPQALTDAQYF
TRBV2	TRBJ1-5	15	CASSRTGGANQPQHF
TRBV5-4	TRBJ2-5	15	CASSLETSRPETQYF
TRBV12-3/TRBV12-4	TRBJ1-1	14	CTISPGQPNTEAFF
TRBV5-1	TRBJ2-3	18	CASSLWDRAQPSTDTQYF
TRBV5-1	TRBJ2-1	15	CARSPDGVTGDEQFF
TRBV6-1	TRBJ2-7	18	CASSDSLKGAARGYEHYF
TRBV12-3/TRBV12-4	TRBJ2-2	13	CASSLWGPGELFF
TRBV19	TRBJ2-1	16	CASSGGRGTSYNEQFF
TRBV4-2	TRBJ2-2	16	CASNCQVRANTGELFF
TRBV7-9	TRBJ2-6	18	CASSLVVGVNKGANVLTF
TRBV28	TRBJ2-5	15	CASSSLAGVVETQYF
TRBV7-9	TRBJ2-3	17	CASSLFYVREQADTQYF
TRBV11-1	TRBJ2-1	13	CASSPSCGNEQFF
TRBV29-1	TRBJ2-7	15	CSVEDSGTPPYQQYF
TRBV6-6	TRBJ1-5	14	CASTRTGRGQPHHF
TRBV7-9	TRBJ2-3	15	CASSLVPARTDTQYF
TRBV29-1	TRBJ2-5	17	CSVERQRDRRPLETQHF
TRBV28	TRBJ2-7	13	CASSLTGGYEQYF
TRBV28	TRBJ2-1	15	CASSSPTNSYNERFF
TRBV6-1	TRBJ2-1	16	CARSNPGIWAYNEQFF
TRBV6-6	TRBJ2-7	13	CASSYMNTYEQYF